This T cell receptor (beta chain) derives from a study of T cell repertoires in cytomegalovirus infection. Background on the study: Public TCR beta signatures provided an indication of both CMV infection and a matching HLA type. Study findings and constraints: CMV-specific TCR beta clonotypes restricted by HLA-C dominated the ex vivo response. Summed frequency of shared TCR beta families picked out CMV carriers who also had the relevant HLA.

In TCRdb, the reads were re-called with MiXCR into one record per CDR3 protein. The table lists a few hundred thousand distinct CDR3 sequences, 15% to 20% of them singletons. V was pared by 7 bases and J by 0 bases, with 3 bases of the junction left unmatched. CDR3 size: 14 residues. The germline gives CDR1 WNHNN, CDR2 SYGVQD (reference sequence). Of note for this clonotype: Its specificity is unknown.

Sequencing input: CD8+ T cells from PBMCs. The TCR sequence derives from a human donor in good health (CMV status not recorded). Some clones in this sample may be carry-over from other donors' samples. The rearrangement uses TRBV10-1 and TRBJ2-1; 7 bases map to TRBD1. CDR3 sequence reads: CASTTGDSYNEQFF. The CDR3 DNA sequence: TGCGCCAGCACTACAGGGGACTCCTACAATGAGCAGTTCTTC.